This T cell receptor (beta chain) is drawn from a study of radiation and T cells in renal cell carcinoma. Points from the study as a whole: No pretreatment tumor biopsies were available for baseline clonotypes. From baseline, blood top tumor clonotypes peaked at 2 weeks post-radiation.

Time point meaning: blood 2 weeks post-SBRT. Documented treatment: 15 Gy SBRT to primary tumor, nephrectomy 4 weeks later. After SBRT, blood was collected at 2 and 4 weeks, plus baseline. Worth noting for this clone: Antigen specificity is unknown.

Repertoires were generated with immunoSEQ multiplex PCR, while TCRdb's copy carries only in-frame clones and drops some. The table shows approximately 49,000 clones, with about 80% occurring only once. Germline lookup yields CDR1 SGHRS and CDR2 YFSETQ. Trimming left V 4 bases short and J 2 bases short, with 15 bases between. CDR3 length: 15 amino acids. The chain carries TRBV5-1 and TRBJ2-5; perhaps TRBD1 as D (6 bases). The sample was blood, taken from a patient whose treatment included radiotherapy and nephrectomy. This sequence was found in a woman in her sixties or seventies with renal cell carcinoma. The CDR3: CASSLHTGNQETQYF. DNA of the CDR3: TGCGCCAGCAGCCTACACACAGGGAATCAAGAGACCCAGTACTTC.